This T cell receptor (beta chain) is drawn from a study of brain T cells in children with intractable seizures. Here immunoSEQ multiplex PCR was the method, and the copy in TCRdb shows in-frame clones only, minus some. The data show thousands of clones, with just over 90% seen just once and about 2.1% held by the top ten. Broader study findings: Pre- and post-surgery blood differed in depth, so pre-surgery absences may be undersampling. Top 50 brain clonotypes included both public and private clones.

The sequenced cases were selected for having the highest brain T cell transcript signatures. This clone was seen just once. Antigen unknown. The CDR3 is made up of 13 amino acids. Germline lookup yields CDR1 SGHRS and CDR2 YFSETQ. The V gene lost 0 bases and the J gene lost 5 bases, with 5 bases spanning the gap. The rearrangement uses TRBV5-1 and TRBJ2-2; D call uncertain. The material sequenced was resected brain tissue, taken at surgery. The receptor was derived from a boy younger than two with focal cortical dysplasia and intractable seizures. The CDR3 region is CASSLELTGELFF. DNA for the CDR3: TGCGCCAGCAGCTTGGAGTTGACCGGGGAGCTGTTTTTT.